One and the same sample provided the 13 T cell receptor beta chains below, sequenced in a study of blood T cells in healthy people across ages. The second PCR ran about 6 to 11 cycles with a sample-barcoded 5' primer and J-beta primers. TCRdb ran MiXCR on the 5' RACE reads and lists one entry per CDR3 protein. This table has hundreds of thousands of distinct CDR3 sequences, roughly 20% appearing once. The sample taken for sequencing was blood. The receptor source for this set is a man between 65 and 85 years old in good health.

This clonotype was observed a handful of times. V gene TRBV20-1 combines with J gene TRBJ2-1, with D hard to call. CDR3 length: 14 amino acids. Trimming stripped 8 bases from V and 0 bases from J, with 14 bases between. CDR1 and CDR2 (germline): DFQATT, SNEGSKA (reference sequence). CDR3 amino acids: CSTHTQSSYNEQFF. The CDR3 DNA reads as TGCAGTACCCACACACAGAGCTCCTACAATGAGCAGTTCTTC.

The chain employs TRBV7-8 and TRBJ2-1; D gene ambiguous. The CDR3 extends over 14 amino acids. Deletions cut 2 bases from V and 5 bases from J, with 10 bases between. The germline gives CDR1 SGHVS, CDR2 FQNEAQ. CDR3 sequence: CASSLKWWDNEQFF. The CDR3 DNA follows: TGTGCCAGCAGCTTAAAATGGTGGGACAATGAGCAGTTCTTC. Using reference TRBV7-8 and TRBJ2-1 for the parts outside the CDR3, the full variable domain is GAGVSQSPRYKVAKRGQDVALRCDPISGHVSLFWYQQALGQGPEFLTYFQNEAQLDKSGLPSDRFFAERPEGSVSTLKIQRTQQEDSAVYLCASSLKWWDNEQFFGPGTRLTVL.

This clonotype has just a few counts. The rearrangement uses TRBV4-3 and TRBJ1-1; D remains ambiguous. Trimming pared 0 bases from V and 1 base from J, leaving 9 bases between. Germline V lookup: CDR1 LGHNA, CDR2 YSLEER. CDR3 length: 15 amino acids. CDR3 in DNA: TGCGCCAGCAGCCAAGAGTCCGTATGGAACACTGAAGCTTTCTTT. Translated: CASSQESVWNTEAFF.

The sample holds many counts of this clonotype. This sequence joins TRBV6-1 and TRBJ2-1; 16 bases are shared with TRBD2. The V and J ends lost 2 bases and 5 bases, in that order; junction bases with no gene match: 15. CDR1 MNHNS and CDR2 SASEGT come from the germline V gene. The CDR3 consists of 21 residues. The CDR3 coding sequence is TGTGCCAGCAGTGAACGAGTCCGGGGACTAGCGGGAGGGCCATCCAACAATGAGCAGTTCTTC. It codes for CASSERVRGLAGGPSNNEQFF.

This chain connects TRBV25-1 to TRBJ2-5; D possibly corresponds to TRBD2 (6 bases). The J call may be mistaken, given a closer DNA end match to TRBJ2-7. The germline V gene encodes CDR1 MGHDK and CDR2 SYGVNS. The CDR3 is 14 amino acids. This chain's CDR3 is CASSTQTGGSEQYF. The CDR3 DNA sequence: TGTGCCAGCAGTACACAAACCGGGGGTTCCGAGCAGTACTTC.

The table lists this clonotype with a few counts. This chain's CDR3 is CASSLARQGIQETQYF. The CDR3 region has the DNA TGTGCCAGCAGCTTAGCGCGTCAGGGGATCCAAGAGACCCAGTACTTC. This chain connects TRBV7-9 to TRBJ2-5, with D perhaps matching TRBD1 (6 bases). V was trimmed by 0 bases and J by 1 base, leaving 12 bases between them. The CDR3 extends over 16 amino acids. Germline CDR1 and CDR2: SEHNR and FQNEAQ (reference sequence).

The gene calls are TRBV18 and TRBJ2-1; D may be TRBD1 or TRBD2 (5 bases each). Germline-derived CDR1 and CDR2 are KGHSH and LQKENI. Trimming cost V 4 bases and J 4 bases, with 14 bases left between them. The CDR3 is made up of 15 amino acids. This chain's CDR3 is CASSLGPRDYNEQFF. In DNA form, the CDR3 reads TGTGCCAGCTCACTGGGACCCCGGGATTACAATGAGCAGTTCTTC.

A word on this clonotype: This CDR3 is missing its conserved last phenylalanine or tryptophan, likely due to a read error. The rearrangement links TRBV28 to TRBJ2-5; the D call may be TRBD1 or TRBD2 (5 bases each). Trimming pared 5 bases from V and 4 bases from J, leaving 14 bases between. Germline CDR1 is MDHEN and CDR2 is SYDVKM. The CDR3 sequence is 14 residues long. The CDR3: CASSASGSGETQYL. DNA for the CDR3: TGTGCCAGCAGTGCATCAGGGAGCGGAGAGACCCAGTACCTC.

The rearrangement uses TRBV7-2 and TRBJ2-5; D ambiguous. Matching the DNA end better, TRBJ2-1 makes the J call doubtful. The CDR3 totals 13 residues. Looked up from germline, CDR1 is SGHTA and CDR2 is FQGNSA. The CDR3 sequence: CASRSYKGAEQFF. For the CDR3, the DNA is TGTGCCAGCAGGAGCTATAAAGGAGCTGAGCAGTTCTTC.

V and J are TRBV7-9 and TRBJ2-5; D is unresolved. In germline, CDR1 is SEHNR, CDR2 FQNEAQ (reference sequence). With 5 bases removed from V and 3 bases from J, the gap between germline ends came to 16 bases. This CDR3 has 15 residues. CDR3 DNA: TGTGCCAGCAGCCGAAAGACAATACGGAAAGAGACCCAGTACTTC. Encoded protein: CASSRKTIRKETQYF.

V gene TRBV6-2 or TRBV6-3 combines with J gene TRBJ2-7, with D possibly matching TRBD1 (5 bases). The CDR3 covers 10 residues. Germline V gene lookup returns CDR1 MNHEY and CDR2 SVGEGT. The ends were cut back, 10 bases at V and 5 bases at J, with 9 bases in the middle. The CDR3 region is CATRANEQYF. The CDR3 coding sequence is TGTGCCACCAGGGCCAACGAGCAGTACTTC.

This clonotype was counted a few times. The chain couples TRBV10-3 to TRBJ1-3, with unresolved D. Germline loops: CDR1 ENHRY, CDR2 SYGVKD. The CDR3 is 13 amino acids. V gave up 2 bases and J gave up 1 base, with 3 bases separating them. The CDR3, as DNA: TGTGCCATCAGTGAGACATCTGGAAACACCATATATTTT. This codes for CAISETSGNTIYF.

This clonotype was found a few times. The junction departs from the called germline gene at one end, perhaps through a read error. The chain joins TRBV12-3 or TRBV12-4 to TRBJ2-1, with no clear D. There are 12 residues in the CDR3. CDR3 loop: CASRLDFNEQFF. The CDR3 coding sequence is TGTGCCAGCAGGTTAGACTTCAATGAGCAGTTCTTC.